This T cell receptor (beta chain) was captured in a study of blood T cells in healthy people across ages. Concerning this clonotype: The antigen is not known.

General study findings and limits: Compared with aged donors, long-lived donors showed fewer expanded clones, suggesting selection.

Next came a second PCR, run for about 7 to 12 cycles, which used a sample-barcoded 5' primer along with a J-beta primer mix. From the 5' RACE reads, TCRdb called clonotypes with MiXCR, one entry per CDR3 protein. The sample records around 900,000 distinct CDR3 sequences, less than 35% being singletons. V was clipped by 6 bases and J by 3 bases, with 14 bases between them. The CDR3 has 14 amino acids. The clonotype was recovered from a woman at least 80 years old in good health. The chain joins TRBV12-3 or TRBV12-4 to TRBJ1-1; D remains unclear. Sequenced input: blood. The CDR3 loop reads CASRQFQRDTEAFF. The CDR3, as DNA: TGTGCCAGCAGACAGTTCCAGAGAGACACTGAAGCTTTCTTT.